The 9 T cell receptor beta chains in this list originate from one sample, sequenced in a study of cytomegalovirus exposure and HLA in healthy donors. PCR employed 60 Vbeta and 13 Jbeta primers. This table comes from immunoSEQ multiplex PCR, and its TCRdb copy is limited to in-frame clones, with some not included. The data show over 35,000 clones, with 45% to 65% seen just once and around an eighth held by the top ten. The sequencing sample was made of PBMCs. The receptors stem from a human donor in good health.

The genes are TRBV11-2 and TRBJ2-3; D is uncertain. The germline CDR1 and CDR2 sequences are SGHAT and FQNNGV. This CDR3 has 15 residues. Trimming left V 1 base short and J 4 bases short, with 12 bases between. CDR3 nucleotides: TGTGCCAGCAGCTTAGGAGGAGCTTCAGCAGATACGCAGTATTTT. Its protein product is CASSLGGASADTQYF.

The table lists this clone with a few counts. CDR3 residues: CASSLRTGGSSGANVLTF. The CDR3 coding sequence is TGTGCCAGCAGCCTCCGGACAGGGGGATCCTCTGGGGCCAACGTCCTGACTTTC. This rearrangement joins TRBV11-2 to TRBJ2-6, with TRBD1 matching over 10 bases. The CDR3 consists of 18 residues. J was trimmed by 0 bases and V by 5 bases; bases with no gene match: 7. From germline, CDR1 is SGHAT and CDR2 FQNNGV.

V is TRBV7-9 and J is TRBJ1-2; TRBD1 is a possible D gene (5 bases). CDR1 is SEHNR, CDR2 FQNEAQ, per germline (reference sequence). This CDR3 contains 14 residues. Trimming took 3 bases from V and 2 from J, leaving 10 bases between them. CDR3 residues: CASSFAAGNYGYTF. DNA for the CDR3: TGTGCCAGCAGCTTTGCGGCAGGGAACTATGGCTACACCTTC.

This clone has more than one count but fewer than ten. The chain couples TRBV6-6 to TRBJ2-7, with 9 bases aligning to TRBD1. The CDR3 length is 14 residues. After removal of 6 bases from V and 1 base from J, the junction contained 4 bases not matched to a gene. CDR1 is MNHNY, CDR2 SVGAGI, per germline (reference sequence). Here the CDR3 reads CASRNGQGSYEQYF. The CDR3 bases are TGTGCCAGCAGGAACGGACAGGGGTCCTACGAGCAGTACTTC.

The CDR3 loop reads CASNFQLGGGDEQYF. CDR3 coding DNA: TGTGCCAGCAACTTTCAATTGGGGGGAGGGGACGAGCAGTACTTC. The V gene is TRBV7-9, the J gene TRBJ2-7; 7 positions agree with TRBD2. Unmatched junction bases numbered 14, after V lost 7 bases and J lost 5 bases. CDR1 SEHNR and CDR2 FQNEAQ come from the germline V gene (reference sequence). The CDR3 has 15 residues.

The chain is built from TRBV28 and TRBJ1-1; TRBD1 is a possible D gene (6 bases). V lost 2 bases and J 5 bases, leaving 12 bases between the germline ends. The CDR3 contains 14 residues. Germline V gives CDR1 MDHEN, CDR2 SYDVKM. The CDR3 loop reads CASSLGGGRTEAFF. CDR3 in DNA: TGTGCCAGCAGTTTAGGCGGGGGGCGAACTGAAGCTTTCTTT.

The rearrangement uses TRBV21-1 and TRBJ2-1; TRBD2 reflects the table's D call only, with no check against the DNA. TRBV21-1 is designated a pseudogene. The CDR3 runs 15 residues. CDR3: CASSKERRGEDEQFF. The DNA for the CDR3 is TGTGCCAGCAGCAAAGAGAGGCGGGGTGAGGATGAGCAGTTCTTC.

V and J are TRBV6-5 and TRBJ2-3, with a weak D call TRBD2 (6 bases). With 4 bases removed from V and 2 bases from J, the gap between germline ends came to 16 bases. Per the germline V gene, CDR1 is MNHEY and CDR2 is SVGAGI. The CDR3 consists of 16 residues. The CDR3 loop is CASSFGGRVPTDTQYF. The CDR3 DNA follows: TGTGCCAGCAGTTTCGGGGGAAGGGTCCCCACAGATACGCAGTATTTT.

In this sample, this clone turned up a few times. This chain connects TRBV14 to TRBJ2-5; D may be TRBD2 (7 bases). Trimming stripped 3 bases from V and 6 bases from J, with 17 bases between. This CDR3 region has 15 residues. The V gene's germline CDR1 is SGHDN and CDR2 FVKESK. CDR3 nucleotide sequence: TGTGCCAGCAGCCACCCCAGGGCGGGGGCGCAGACCCAGTACTTC. This sequence encodes CASSHPRAGAQTQYF.